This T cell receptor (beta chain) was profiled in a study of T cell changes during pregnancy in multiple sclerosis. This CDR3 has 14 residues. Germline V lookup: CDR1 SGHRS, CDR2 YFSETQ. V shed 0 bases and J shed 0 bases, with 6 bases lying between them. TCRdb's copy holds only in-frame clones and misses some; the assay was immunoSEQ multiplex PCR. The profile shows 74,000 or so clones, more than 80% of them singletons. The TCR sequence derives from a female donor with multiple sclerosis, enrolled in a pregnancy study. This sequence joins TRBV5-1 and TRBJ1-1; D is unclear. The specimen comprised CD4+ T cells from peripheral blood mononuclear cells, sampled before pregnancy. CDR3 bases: TGCGCCAGCAGCTTGGACAGACTGAACACTGAAGCTTTCTTT. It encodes CASSLDRLNTEAFF.